Below are 12 T cell receptor beta chains sequenced from a single sample in a study of blood T cells in healthy people across ages. Combining a sample-barcoded 5' primer with a J-beta primer mix, a second PCR ran for roughly 7 to 12 cycles. MiXCR was run by TCRdb on the 5' RACE reads, yielding one entry per CDR3 protein. Here the sample spans some 930,000 distinct CDR3 sequences, 25% to 30% being singletons. The same data also went into a second study, on T cells of mothers and their children.

The specimen was blood. All receptors derive from a middle-aged woman in good health.

The V gene is TRBV12-3 or TRBV12-4, the J gene TRBJ1-3; D is uncertain. Trimming stripped 2 bases from V and 4 bases from J, with 3 bases between. The CDR3 loop spans 12 amino acids. The CDR3 nucleotides are TGTGCCAGCAGTTTAATAGGAAACACCATATATTTT. Translation: CASSLIGNTIYF.

The genes are TRBV7-9 and TRBJ1-1; no reliable D call. This CDR3 region has 13 residues. V was clipped by 3 bases and J by 3 bases, with 8 bases between them. CDR1 is SEHNR, CDR2 FQNEAQ, per germline (reference sequence). CDR3 DNA: TGTGCCAGCAGCTTTACCCAGGACACTGAAGCTTTCTTT. As protein: CASSFTQDTEAFF. The whole variable domain, remainder taken from reference TRBV7-9 and TRBJ1-1, is DTGVSQNPRHKITKRGQNVTFRCDPISEHNRLYWYRQTLGQGPEFLTYFQNEAQLEKSRLLSDRFSAERPKGSFSTLEIQRTEQGDSAMYLCASSFTQDTEAFFGQGTRLTVV.

The chain employs TRBV28 and TRBJ1-1, with 12 bases fitting TRBD1. This CDR3 is built from 17 residues. Germline V gene sequence: CDR1 MDHEN, CDR2 SYDVKM. V trimming: 6 bases; J trimming: 4 bases; junction bases outside the gene matches: 12. Here the CDR3 reads CASSRLGTGGWSTEAFF. CDR3 nucleotides: TGTGCCAGCAGCCGACTCGGGACAGGGGGCTGGAGCACTGAAGCTTTCTTT.

The chain joins TRBV9 to TRBJ2-3, with D possibly being TRBD1 or TRBD2 (5 bases each). Per germline, CDR1 SGDLS and CDR2 YYNGEE. V was shortened by 1 base and J by 2 bases, with 8 bases between the two germline ends. The CDR3 spans 14 residues. The CDR3 protein is CASSVRDVTDTQYF. As DNA, the CDR3 is TGTGCCAGCAGCGTACGGGACGTCACAGATACGCAGTATTTT.

In this sample, this clonotype turned up many times. This sequence joins TRBV5-1 and TRBJ2-7; D possibly corresponds to TRBD1 (6 bases). Germline CDR1 reads SGHRS; CDR2 reads YFSETQ. The V end lost 4 bases, the J end lost 0 bases, and 8 bases lay between the germline ends. The CDR3 is 13 amino acids. CDR3 in DNA: TGCGCCAGCAGCGAACAGGGCTCCTACGAGCAGTACTTC. Translated, it gives CASSEQGSYEQYF.

This clonotype was detected a few times. The V call is TRBV4-3, the J call TRBJ2-1; perhaps D is TRBD1 or TRBD2 (5 bases each). The CDR3 is 17 amino acids. V lost 0 bases to trimming and J lost 2 bases, with 14 bases between them. The germline gives CDR1 LGHNA, CDR2 YSLEER. CDR3 sequence: CASSQEGTPGPYNEQFF. CDR3 in DNA: TGCGCCAGCAGCCAAGAGGGGACGCCGGGACCCTACAATGAGCAGTTCTTC.

Only a few counts were recorded for this clonotype. The V and J genes are TRBV24-1 and TRBJ2-5; tentatively, D is TRBD1 or TRBD2 (5 bases each). CDR1 KGHDR and CDR2 SFDVKD come from the germline V gene. This CDR3 spans 13 amino acids. Between the trimmed V and J ends, which lost 3 bases and 2 bases, there was a span of 6 bases. CDR3 in DNA: TGTGCCACCAGTGATGAGGGGCAAGAGACCCAGTACTTC. This sequence encodes CATSDEGQETQYF.

The CDR3 loop is CASSSGQDVREKLFF. The CDR3 DNA reads as TGTGCCAGCAGTTCCGGGCAGGACGTTCGTGAAAAACTGTTTTTT. The chain has TRBV28 and TRBJ1-4; D remains unclear. The V gene's germline CDR1 is MDHEN and CDR2 SYDVKM. The CDR3 runs to 15 residues. V lost 4 bases to trimming and J lost 7 bases, with 16 bases between them.

Remarks on this clonotype: This may arise from a read error, as a much more abundant clone is one base away. The chain couples TRBV10-3 to TRBJ2-1; D possibly matches TRBD1 or TRBD2 (5 bases each). The CDR3 spans 13 residues. CDR1 is ENHRY and CDR2 is SYGVKD in the germline V gene. Trimming removed 0 bases from V and 10 bases from J, with 10 bases in between. Written as DNA, the CDR3 is TGTGCCATCAGTGAGTCGAGGGGTTACGAGCAGTTCTTC. It is translated as CAISESRGYEQFF.

With regard to this clonotype: This sequence may be a read error, since a much larger clone differs from it by one base. The rearrangement uses TRBV20-1 and TRBJ2-7, with D possibly being TRBD1 or TRBD2 (6 bases each). CDR3 length equals 11 residues. Per the germline V gene, CDR1 is DFQATT and CDR2 is SNEGSKA (reference sequence). V lost 5 bases and J 7 bases, leaving 12 bases between the germline ends. CDR3 sequence reads: CSAGRGREQYF. CDR3 sequence (DNA): TGCAGTGCTGGACGGGGGCGGGAGCAGTACTTC.

This clonotype has only a few counts. V is TRBV7-2 and J is TRBJ1-1; D call uncertain. The germline V gene encodes CDR1 SGHTA and CDR2 FQGNSA. The CDR3 loop spans 13 amino acids. The V end was cut by 5 bases, the J end by 3 bases, with 10 bases between. The CDR3 DNA follows: TGTGCCAGCAGCCGGGTGGTGCACACTGAAGCTTTCTTT. Translation: CASSRVVHTEAFF.

Comments on this clonotype: A junction boundary mismatches the germline segment, possibly from a read error. The V gene is TRBV5-1, the J gene TRBJ2-7; D call uncertain. Germline values: CDR1 SGHRS, CDR2 YFSETQ. This CDR3 is 13 amino acids long. The CDR3 loop reads CASSLEFSYEQYF. The CDR3 nucleotides are TGCGCCAGCAGCTTGGAGTTCTCCTACGAACAGTACTTC.